This TCR beta chain emerged from a study of early T cells in non-severe SARS-CoV-2 infection. About the research overall: The chains were unpaired, and the sequenced material was bulk RNA from unsorted whole blood.

cDNA molecules, individually, were tagged with unique molecular identifiers. One entry per CDR3 protein results from TCRdb running MiXCR on the 5' RACE reads. The sample has about 52,000 distinct CDR3 sequences, 8% to 13% seen once; the top ten hold under 15%. Turning to this clonotype: What it recognizes is unknown.

Points from the study as a whole: VDJdb-based matching was biased toward anti-spike CD8 responses and missed private and CD4 specificities.

The ends were cut back, 0 bases at V and 1 base at J, with 26 bases in the middle. Per germline, CDR1 MNHEY and CDR2 SVGEGT. CDR3 length equals 21 residues. Sample: whole blood. The rearrangement links TRBV6-2 or TRBV6-3 to TRBJ2-3; D may be TRBD1 (6 bases). This clonotype originated in an adult who was a healthcare worker with PCR-confirmed SARS-CoV-2 infection or an uninfected control (not recorded which). CDR3 protein: CASSYSLRAAETGMGTDTQYF. The CDR3 nucleotides read TGTGCCAGCAGTTACTCGCTTCGGGCCGCCGAAACAGGGATGGGCACAGATACGCAGTATTTT.